This entry is about one TCR beta chain. Its target is not known. Produced via immunoSEQ multiplex PCR; TCRdb's table is partial and in-frame only. The data contain some 100,000 clones, approximately 91% of them singletons. This sample is drawn from a study of T cell responses to AZD1222 COVID-19 vaccine. Looking at the study overall: Second doses were pooled across both intervals (about 4 or about 12 weeks).

Study-level findings and limits: Females made up more of the donors, who were largely white British, and clonal diversity may have come out too low. With two AZD1222 doses given, Spike-specific TCR breadth and depth both rose.

Germline CDR1 and CDR2: LGHDT and YNNKEL (reference sequence). CDR3 size: 12 residues. V was clipped by 4 bases and J by 11 bases, with 14 bases between them. The rearrangement joins TRBV3-1 (or the pseudogene TRBV3-2) to TRBJ1-1; D may be TRBD1 (6 bases). The material sequenced was peripheral blood, taken on day 0 of AZD1222 vaccination. This TCR was recovered from an adult in good health. CDR3 nucleotides: TGTGCCAGCAGCCCGGGAAGGGGGATGGCTTTCTTT. Its translation: CASSPGRGMAFF.